The sequence of this T cell receptor (beta chain) was determined in a study of cytomegalovirus exposure and HLA in healthy donors. Sequenced by immunoSEQ multiplex PCR; TCRdb stores in-frame clones only, minus some. The sample includes about 360,000 clones, about nine tenths of them seen just once. This CDR3 contains 14 residues. Germline V gene sequence: CDR1 SGHNT, CDR2 YYREEE (reference sequence). The germline V and J ends were trimmed by 6 bases and 6 bases, with 18 bases remaining between them. The chain uses TRBV5-4 and TRBJ1-1; tentatively, D is TRBD1 (5 bases). Sequencing was carried out using PBMCs. The origin of this receptor is a woman aged 18-35 years in good health and CMV-seronegative. The CDR3 protein is CASTLGQGAAEAFF. As DNA, the CDR3 is TGTGCCAGCACCCTTGGGCAGGGTGCAGCTGAAGCTTTCTTT.